This TCR beta chain was recovered during a study of blood T cell repertoires in COVID-19. Study in general: There were acute and convalescent COVID-19 samples, and they came from the United States, Italy and Spain. The cDNA or gDNA used as material had been derived from T cells, B-cell-depleted T cells, or PBMCs.

Produced via immunoSEQ multiplex PCR; TCRdb's table is partial and in-frame only. The sample comprises approximately 110,000 clones, roughly 80% of which are singletons, and 1.5% to 1.9% rests with the top ten. The V segment lost 4 bases and the J segment 4 bases; nucleotides outside the gene matches: 5. This CDR3 is built from 14 residues. Germline V gene sequence: CDR1 SNHLY, CDR2 FYNNEI. Sequencing was done on a sample of peripheral blood. This chain uses TRBV2 with TRBJ2-3; 7 bases agree with TRBD2. The TCR sequence derives from a man in his fifties with acute or convalescent COVID-19. The CDR3 coding sequence is TGTGCCAGCAGTGTTCGGGGGGACGCAGATACGCAGTATTTT. Its translation is CASSVRGDADTQYF.